This TCR beta chain was sequenced in a study of liver allograft versus peripheral blood T cells. Across the study: Transplanted livers and recipients' peripheral blood had their T cell receptor repertoires compared.

The CDR3 loop spans 14 amino acids. CDR1 and CDR2 from the germline V gene are MNHEY and SMNVEV (reference sequence). The ends were cut back, 6 bases at V and 0 bases at J, with 9 bases in the middle. TCRdb used MiXCR to reprocess the reads, holding one entry per CDR3 protein. The sample lists more than 3,500 distinct CDR3 sequences, about a sixth occurring once. By sample fraction, this clonotype is large. The rearrangement links TRBV27 to TRBJ1-5; the D is unclear. The TCR was taken from a human patient who had a liver transplant. The T cells may partly be graft donor cells. The CDR3 sequence: CASSLQLSNQPQHF. The CDR3 coding sequence is TGTGCCAGCAGCCTACAGCTTAGCAATCAGCCCCAGCATTTT.